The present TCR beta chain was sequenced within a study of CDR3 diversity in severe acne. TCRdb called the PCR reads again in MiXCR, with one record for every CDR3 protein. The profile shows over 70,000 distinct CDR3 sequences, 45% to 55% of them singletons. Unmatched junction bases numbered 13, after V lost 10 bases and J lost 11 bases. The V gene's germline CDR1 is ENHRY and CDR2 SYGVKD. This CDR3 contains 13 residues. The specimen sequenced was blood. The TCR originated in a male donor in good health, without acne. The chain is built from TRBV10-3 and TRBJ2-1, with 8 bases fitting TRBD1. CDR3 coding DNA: TGTGCCACCACTGCGACAGGGGCCACGCAGCAGTTCTTC. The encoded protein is CATTATGATQQFF.